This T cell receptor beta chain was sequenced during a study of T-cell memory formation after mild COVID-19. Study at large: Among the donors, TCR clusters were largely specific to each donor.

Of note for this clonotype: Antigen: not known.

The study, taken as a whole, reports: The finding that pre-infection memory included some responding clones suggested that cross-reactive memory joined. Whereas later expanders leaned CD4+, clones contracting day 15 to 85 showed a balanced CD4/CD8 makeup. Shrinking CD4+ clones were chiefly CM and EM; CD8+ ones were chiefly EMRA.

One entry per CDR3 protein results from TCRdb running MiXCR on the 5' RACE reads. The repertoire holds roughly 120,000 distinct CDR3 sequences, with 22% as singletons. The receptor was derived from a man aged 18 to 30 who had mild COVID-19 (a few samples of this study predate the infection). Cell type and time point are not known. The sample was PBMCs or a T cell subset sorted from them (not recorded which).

The CDR3 sequence: CATTGGAGTGELFF. In DNA, the CDR3 is TGTGCCACCACCGGGGGGGCAGGCACCGGGGAGCTGTTTTTT. The genes are TRBV15 and TRBJ2-2; 8 positions match TRBD2. The CDR3 spans 14 residues. V shed 7 bases and J 4 bases; nucleotides not matched to a gene: 5. The germline V gene has CDR1 LNHNV and CDR2 YYDKDF (reference sequence).